Sequencing of this T cell receptor (beta chain) was carried out in a study of cytomegalovirus exposure and HLA in healthy donors. Germline V gene data show CDR1 as SEHNR and CDR2 as FQNEAQ (reference sequence). V was clipped by 5 bases and J by 6 bases; unmatched bases: 9. The length of the CDR3 is 15 residues. The PCR had 60 Vbeta and 13 Jbeta primers. Method: immunoSEQ multiplex PCR; TCRdb's copy keeps in-frame clones and lacks some. The table shows tens of thousands of clones, with around 75% occurring only once. The origin of this receptor is a man aged 50-60 years in good health and CMV-seropositive. The chain combines TRBV7-9 with TRBJ2-2; 7 nucleotides match TRBD1. The source material was PBMCs. The DNA for the CDR3 is TGTGCCAGCAGCGCCCGGGACAGCCGAGCCGGGGAGCTGTTTTTT. This codes for CASSARDSRAGELFF.